This is a list of T cell receptor beta chains from one sample in a study of spatial heterogeneity in lung cancer. TCRdb re-derived calls from the 5' RACE reads in MiXCR, one entry per CDR3 protein. The repertoire has a few thousand distinct CDR3 sequences, roughly a fifth of them found once; the top ten carry 9.5%. This specimen was lung tumor tissue, taken at surgery. The source of these receptors is a male donor with early-stage non-small cell lung cancer. Both conserved end residues are part of each CDR3. Not all rows give a size; the values are once, few, many and, for expanded clones, a class.

v_call	clone_size	j_call	cdr3_aa
TRBV6-2/TRBV6-3	medium-sized	TRBJ2-1	CASSYSGRGGPYNEQFF
TRBV20-1	NA	TRBJ2-2	CSARGTEVTGELFF
TRBV5-1	NA	TRBJ2-5	CASSDQETQYF
TRBV4-1	many	TRBJ1-2	CASSRTGGPLNYGYTF
TRBV23-1	medium-sized	TRBJ2-7	CASSPLVGQGVYEQYF
TRBV27	NA	TRBJ2-2	CASSSNTGELFF
TRBV12-3/TRBV12-4	medium-sized	TRBJ2-7	CASSLFSGTEQYF
TRBV11-2	medium-sized	TRBJ2-1	CASSTRTSGRYNEQFF
TRBV9	medium-sized	TRBJ2-7	CASSVDAGRWNEQYF
TRBV3-1	medium-sized	TRBJ2-3	CASSQDSGGAWDTQYF
TRBV7-2	medium-sized	TRBJ2-3	CASSLGGALTDTQYF
TRBV2	large	TRBJ1-1	CASNRNTEAFF
TRBV3-1	few	TRBJ1-5	CASSQVQGGQPQHF
TRBV28	NA	TRBJ2-3	CASRRQGADTQYF
TRBV19	many	TRBJ2-1	CASSIDLYGEAYNEQFF
TRBV15	medium-sized	TRBJ2-1	CATSRGQDYNEQFF
TRBV5-1	NA	TRBJ2-7	CASSRREGSYEQYF
TRBV2	NA	TRBJ2-3	CASSERGDTQYF
TRBV18	medium-sized	TRBJ2-3	CASSPPMVASGVRDTQYF
TRBV3-1	large	TRBJ2-1	CASSQGAREGEQFF
TRBV20-1	NA	TRBJ1-1	CSARGSNRGNTEAFF
TRBV5-1	few	TRBJ2-7	CASSPRFLLAGSSYEQYF
TRBV4-1	medium-sized	TRBJ1-2	CASSQEPAGPDIYGYTF
TRBV6-1	NA	TRBJ2-1	CASSITSGFYNEQFF
TRBV27	large	TRBJ2-7	CASSPASSSYEQYF
TRBV5-6	medium-sized	TRBJ1-2	CASRVYSVYGYGYTF
TRBV3-1	large	TRBJ2-7	CASSIRLAGLGHEQYF
TRBV7-2	medium-sized	TRBJ2-7	CASSSRPPGLAYEQYF
TRBV30	few	TRBJ1-6	CAWSTGPWGSPLHF
TRBV7-2	medium-sized	TRBJ1-5	CASSPSVGQPQHF
TRBV6-6	medium-sized	TRBJ1-1	CASSYSKGQNTEAFF
TRBV7-9	many	TRBJ1-6	CASSQGTHDYSPLHF
TRBV19	many	TRBJ2-1	CASTSGGRSYNEQFF
TRBV20-1	few	TRBJ2-6	CSAPPPTAGNVLTF
TRBV25-1	medium-sized	TRBJ1-6	CASSGQGNNSPLHF
TRBV20-1	medium-sized	TRBJ1-5	CSAGGRKNQPQHF
TRBV30	medium-sized	TRBJ2-1	CAWSLTSGREQFF
TRBV7-8	medium-sized	TRBJ2-3	CASSSDRQVADTQYF
TRBV5-8	NA	TRBJ1-5	CASSLRAGNQPQHF
TRBV6-6	NA	TRBJ1-6	CASSYSVRGDSPLHF
TRBV4-1	large	TRBJ1-1	CASSQGEALNRNTEAFF
TRBV28	medium-sized	TRBJ1-1	CASSFDPIDGGNVNTEAFF
TRBV3-1	many	TRBJ2-1	CASSQDLGYNEQFF
TRBV7-6	NA	TRBJ2-7	CASSLSGGAIEYEQYF
TRBV10-3	medium-sized	TRBJ2-7	CAISEGPGQGANEQYF
TRBV10-1	medium-sized	TRBJ2-3	CASSGPRTSGVTDTQYF
TRBV6-5	once	TRBJ2-7	CASSEQARAYEQYF
TRBV3-1	NA	TRBJ2-2	CASSQGLAGGINTGELFF
TRBV20-1	NA	TRBJ2-7	CSATSGSRYEQYF
TRBV3-1	NA	TRBJ2-3	CASSQGHSGSGTDTQYF
TRBV20-1	medium-sized	TRBJ2-1	CSLQKDFNNEQFF
TRBV4-2	large	TRBJ2-1	CASSQGGEQFF